What follows is one T cell receptor (beta chain) and its context. Documented treatment: 15 to 20 received Ad26.COV2.S at low or high dose, single or two shots; about 5 received placebo; per-sample allocation not given. Day 63 after the first injection of vaccine or placebo was the sampling time. The germline V gene has CDR1 SNHLY and CDR2 FYNNEI. The CDR3 sequence is 13 residues long. V was trimmed by 3 bases and J by 5 bases, leaving 10 bases between them. The entry originates in a study of Ad26.COV2.S vaccination and SARS-CoV-2 variants. Whole-study context: The donor was enrolled in the Ad26.COV2.S arm of the COV1001 trial.

The repertoire was sequenced with immunoSEQ multiplex PCR; TCRdb's copy has only in-frame clones and lacks some. The sample yields fewer than 900,000 clones, 70% to 90% seen once. Sequencing was performed on peripheral blood, taken in a trial of Ad26.COV2.S vaccine versus placebo. The rearrangement joins TRBV2 to TRBJ2-5, with a weak D call TRBD1 (6 bases). The origin of this receptor is a person between 18 and 59 years old who received the Ad26.COV2.S COVID-19 vaccine or a placebo. CDR3 residues: CASSEGAHETQYF. The CDR3 nucleotides read TGTGCCAGCAGTGAGGGGGCGCATGAGACCCAGTACTTC.